These 7 T cell receptor beta chains share one sample of origin, sequenced in a study of CD8+ T cells in alopecia areata. It was cDNA, reverse transcribed from extracted RNA, that served as the sequencing template. Profiled with immunoSEQ multiplex PCR; TCRdb holds only in-frame clones, not every one. In the table there are about 200,000 clones, 58% of which are singletons. The treatment denotes: oral pan-JAK inhibitor, 5-10 mg twice daily. The specimen was CD4+ T cells sorted from blood, collected at week 24, from a patient treated with tofacitinib. The receptors were gathered from a human donor with alopecia areata.

The genes are TRBV5-4 and TRBJ2-3; no firm D call. Per the germline V gene, CDR1 is SGHNT and CDR2 is YYREEE (reference sequence). Deletions cut 2 bases from V and 4 bases from J, with 14 bases between. CDR3 length: 15 residues. The CDR3 loop is CASSLGNSVPDTQYF. In DNA form, the CDR3 reads TGTGCCAGCAGCTTAGGGAATAGTGTTCCAGATACGCAGTATTTT.

This chain links TRBV25-1 with TRBJ2-2; 11 nucleotides agree with TRBD2. Unmatched junction bases numbered 4, after V lost 0 bases and J lost 1 base. CDR1 is MGHDK and CDR2 is SYGVNS in the germline V gene. The CDR3 runs to 18 residues. The CDR3 sequence is CASSEYSLAGGNTGELFF. The DNA of the CDR3 is TGTGCCAGCAGTGAATATAGTCTAGCGGGAGGGAACACCGGGGAGCTGTTTTTT.

V is TRBV5-5 and J is TRBJ2-3; TRBD1 matches at 9 bases. Per the germline V gene, CDR1 is SGHKS and CDR2 is YYEKEE (reference sequence). V lost 0 bases, J lost 4 bases, and 6 bases stayed unmatched. The CDR3 consists of 16 residues. Here the CDR3 DNA reads TGTGCCAGCAGCTTGGCACAGGGGGCATTTTCAGATACGCAGTATTTT. It yields the protein CASSLAQGAFSDTQYF.

The CDR3 sequence: CASSAIGQGNQPQHF. The CDR3 bases are TGTGCCAGCAGTGCCATAGGGCAGGGGAATCAGCCCCAGCATTTT. The chain links TRBV25-1 to TRBJ1-5, with a possible D match to TRBD1 (6 bases). Germline CDR1 and CDR2: MGHDK and SYGVNS. This CDR3 contains 15 residues. V lost 4 bases and J 4 bases, leaving 14 bases between the germline ends.

The chain uses TRBV6-6 and TRBJ2-5; D unclear. V was trimmed by 4 bases and J by 5 bases, leaving 14 bases between them. The CDR3 is 14 amino acids. Germline lookup yields CDR1 MNHNY and CDR2 SVGAGI (reference sequence). CDR3 region: CASSFPPLLETQYF. CDR3 coding DNA: TGTGCCAGCAGTTTCCCCCCCCTGCTGGAGACCCAGTACTTC.

The V and J genes are TRBV7-9 and TRBJ2-7, with 7 bases fitting TRBD1. The CDR3 spans 13 residues. Looked up from germline, CDR1 is SEHNR and CDR2 is FQNEAQ (reference sequence). The trim removed 4 bases at V and 2 bases at J, leaving 2 bases unmatched. CDR3 DNA sequence: TGTGCCAGCAGCTCGACAGGGACCTACGAGCAGTACTTC. Its translation is CASSSTGTYEQYF. Looking up the rest from reference TRBV7-9 and TRBJ2-7 gives the full variable domain: DTGVSQNPRHKITKRGQNVTFRCDPISEHNRLYWYRQTLGQGPEFLTYFQNEAQLEKSRLLSDRFSAERPKGSFSTLEIQRTEQGDSAMYLCASSSTGTYEQYFGPGTRLTVT.

The table lists this clone with a few counts. CDR3 DNA sequence: TGTGCCATCAGTGAGCCCACCTCGGACACTGAAGCTTTCTTT. Protein: CAISEPTSDTEAFF. The chain employs TRBV10-3 and TRBJ1-1; unclear D gene. The V and J ends lost 2 bases and 3 bases respectively, with 10 bases between them. The CDR3 spans 14 residues. Germline CDR1 and CDR2: ENHRY and SYGVKD.